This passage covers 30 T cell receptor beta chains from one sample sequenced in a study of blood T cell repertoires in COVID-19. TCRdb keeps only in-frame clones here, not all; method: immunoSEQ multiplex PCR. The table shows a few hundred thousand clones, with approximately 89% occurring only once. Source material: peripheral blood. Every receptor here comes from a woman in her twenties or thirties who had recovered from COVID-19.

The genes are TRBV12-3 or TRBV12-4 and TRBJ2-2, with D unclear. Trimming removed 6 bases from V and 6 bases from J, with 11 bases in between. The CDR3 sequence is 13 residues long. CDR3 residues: CASSRSRAGELFF. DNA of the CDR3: TGTGCCAGCAGCCGATCCCGGGCCGGGGAGCTGTTTTTT.

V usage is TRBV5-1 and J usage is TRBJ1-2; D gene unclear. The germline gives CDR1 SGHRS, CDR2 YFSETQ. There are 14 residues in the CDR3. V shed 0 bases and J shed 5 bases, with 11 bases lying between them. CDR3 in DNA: TGCGCCAGCAGCTTGGCCGCTTCGGAGTATGGCTACACCTTC. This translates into CASSLAASEYGYTF.

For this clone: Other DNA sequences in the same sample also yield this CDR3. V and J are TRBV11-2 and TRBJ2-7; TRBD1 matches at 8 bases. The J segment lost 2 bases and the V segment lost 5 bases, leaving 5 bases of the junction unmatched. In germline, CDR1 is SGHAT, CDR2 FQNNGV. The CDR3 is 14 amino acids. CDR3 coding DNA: TGTGCCAGCAGCAGCGGACAGGGAACCTACGAGCAGTACTTC. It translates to CASSSGQGTYEQYF. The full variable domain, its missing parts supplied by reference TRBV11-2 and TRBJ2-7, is EAGVAQSPRYKIIEKRQSVAFWCNPISGHATLYWYQQILGQGPKLLIQFQNNGVVDDSQLPKDRFSAERLKGVDSTLKIQPAKLEDSAVYLCASSSGQGTYEQYFGPGTRLTVT.

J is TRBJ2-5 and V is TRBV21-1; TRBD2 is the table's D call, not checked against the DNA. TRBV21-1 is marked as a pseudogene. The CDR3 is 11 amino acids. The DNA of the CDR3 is TGTGCCAGCAGCAAATTCGGGACCCAGTACTTC. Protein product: CASSKFGTQYF.

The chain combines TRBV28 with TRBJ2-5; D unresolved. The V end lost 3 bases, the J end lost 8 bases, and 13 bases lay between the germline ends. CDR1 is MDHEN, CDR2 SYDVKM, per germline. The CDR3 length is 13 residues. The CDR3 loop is CASSFQMSNTQYF. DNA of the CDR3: TGTGCCAGCAGTTTCCAGATGTCAAACACCCAGTACTTC.

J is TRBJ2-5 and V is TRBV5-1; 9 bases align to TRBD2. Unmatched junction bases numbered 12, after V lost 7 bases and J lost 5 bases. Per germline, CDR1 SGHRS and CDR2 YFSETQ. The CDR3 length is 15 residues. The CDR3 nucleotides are TGCGCCAGCTCGAACACCGGGACTAGCCGCGAGACCCAGTACTTC. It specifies CASSNTGTSRETQYF.

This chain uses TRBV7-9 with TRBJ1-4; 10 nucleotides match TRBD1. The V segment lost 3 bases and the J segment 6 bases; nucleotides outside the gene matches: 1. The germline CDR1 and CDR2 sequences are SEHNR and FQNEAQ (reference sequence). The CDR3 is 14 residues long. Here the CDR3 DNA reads TGTGCCAGCAGCTTCGGGACAGGGGATGAAAAACTGTTTTTT. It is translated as CASSFGTGDEKLFF.

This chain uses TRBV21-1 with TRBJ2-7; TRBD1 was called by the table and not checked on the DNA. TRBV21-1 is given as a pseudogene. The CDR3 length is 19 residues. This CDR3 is CASSKAPLNRGRGTYEQYF. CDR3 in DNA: TGTGCCAGCAGCAAAGCTCCCCTAAATCGTGGCAGGGGGACCTACGAGCAGTACTTC.

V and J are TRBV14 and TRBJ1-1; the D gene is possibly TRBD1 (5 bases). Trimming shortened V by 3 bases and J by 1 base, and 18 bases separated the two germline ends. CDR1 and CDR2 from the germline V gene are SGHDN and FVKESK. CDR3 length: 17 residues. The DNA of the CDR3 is TGTGCCAGCAGCCAGGTATGGGGCAGGGTATCGAACACTGAAGCTTTCTTT. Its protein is CASSQVWGRVSNTEAFF. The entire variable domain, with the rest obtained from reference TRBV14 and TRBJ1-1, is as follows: EAGVTQFPSHSVIEKGQTVTLRCDPISGHDNLYWYRRVMGKEIKFLLHFVKESKQDESGMPNNRFLAERTGGTYSTLKVQPAELEDSGVYFCASSQVWGRVSNTEAFFGQGTRLTVV.

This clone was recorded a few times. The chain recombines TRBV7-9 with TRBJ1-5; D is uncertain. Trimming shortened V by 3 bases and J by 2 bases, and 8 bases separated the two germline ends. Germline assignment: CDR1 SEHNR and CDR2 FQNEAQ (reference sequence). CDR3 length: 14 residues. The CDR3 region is CASSFFGGNQPQHF. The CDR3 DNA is TGTGCCAGCAGCTTTTTCGGGGGCAATCAGCCCCAGCATTTT.

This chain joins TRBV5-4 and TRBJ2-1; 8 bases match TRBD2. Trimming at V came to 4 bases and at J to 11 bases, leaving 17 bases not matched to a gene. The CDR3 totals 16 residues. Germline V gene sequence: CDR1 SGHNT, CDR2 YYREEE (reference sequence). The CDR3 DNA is TGTGCCAGCAGCCCCGGCGGGGGGAGAAACGGGAAGAAGCAGTTCTTC. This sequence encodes CASSPGGGRNGKKQFF.

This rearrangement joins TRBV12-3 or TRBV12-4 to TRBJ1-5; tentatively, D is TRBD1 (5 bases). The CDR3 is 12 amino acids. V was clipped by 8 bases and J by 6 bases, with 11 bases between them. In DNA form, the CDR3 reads TGTGCCAGCGGAGGGACGGGTCAGCCCCAGCATTTT. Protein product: CASGGTGQPQHF.

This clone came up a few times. DNA for the CDR3: TGTGCCAGCAGTTTACAGGGGGACAATGAGCAGTTCTTC. Translated, it gives CASSLQGDNEQFF. The rearrangement uses TRBV12-3 or TRBV12-4 and TRBJ2-1; TRBD1 aligns across 7 bases. With 2 bases clipped from V and 5 bases from J, the junction kept 0 bases outside the gene matches. The CDR3 contains 13 residues.

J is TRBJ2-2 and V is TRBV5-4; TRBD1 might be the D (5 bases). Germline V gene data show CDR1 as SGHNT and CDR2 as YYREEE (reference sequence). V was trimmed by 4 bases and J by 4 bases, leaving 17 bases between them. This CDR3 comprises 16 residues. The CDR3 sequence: CASSRGELAATGELFF. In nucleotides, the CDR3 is TGTGCCAGCAGCAGGGGCGAACTGGCTGCCACCGGGGAGCTGTTTTTT.

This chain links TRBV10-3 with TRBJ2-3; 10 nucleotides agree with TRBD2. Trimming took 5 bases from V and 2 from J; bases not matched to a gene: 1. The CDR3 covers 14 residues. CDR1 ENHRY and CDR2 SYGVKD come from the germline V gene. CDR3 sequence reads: CAISSGGATDTQYF. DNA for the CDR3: TGTGCCATCAGTAGCGGGGGGGCCACAGATACGCAGTATTTT.

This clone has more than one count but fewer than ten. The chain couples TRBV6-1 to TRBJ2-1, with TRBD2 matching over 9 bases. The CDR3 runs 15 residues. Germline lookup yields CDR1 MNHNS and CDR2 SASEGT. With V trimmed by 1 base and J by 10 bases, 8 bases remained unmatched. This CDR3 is CASSEGGPLAGEQFF. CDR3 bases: TGTGCCAGCAGTGAAGGGGGTCCCCTAGCGGGGGAGCAGTTCTTC.

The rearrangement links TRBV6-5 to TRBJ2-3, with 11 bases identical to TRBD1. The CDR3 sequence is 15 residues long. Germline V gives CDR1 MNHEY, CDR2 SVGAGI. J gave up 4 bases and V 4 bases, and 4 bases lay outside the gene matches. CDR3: CASSSRTGGPDTQYF. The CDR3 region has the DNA TGTGCCAGCAGTTCCCGGACAGGGGGCCCAGATACGCAGTATTTT.

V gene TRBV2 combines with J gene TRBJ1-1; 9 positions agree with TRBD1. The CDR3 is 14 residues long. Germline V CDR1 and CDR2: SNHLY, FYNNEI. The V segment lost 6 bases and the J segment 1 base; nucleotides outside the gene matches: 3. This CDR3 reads CASSTDRGNTEAFF. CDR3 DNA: TGTGCCAGCAGCACGGACAGGGGGAACACTGAAGCTTTCTTT.

CDR3 DNA sequence: TGTGCCAGCAGCTTACTCTCAGGGTTGGGGCAAGAGACCCAGTACTTC. Translating it yields CASSLLSGLGQETQYF. This sequence joins TRBV7-9 and TRBJ2-5; weak D call: TRBD1 (5 bases). V was shortened by 2 bases and J by 2 bases, with 15 bases between the two germline ends. Germline V lookup: CDR1 SEHNR, CDR2 FQNEAQ (reference sequence). The CDR3 sequence is 16 residues long. The full variable domain, its missing parts supplied by reference TRBV7-9 and TRBJ2-5, is DTGVSQNPRHKITKRGQNVTFRCDPISEHNRLYWYRQTLGQGPEFLTYFQNEAQLEKSRLLSDRFSAERPKGSFSTLEIQRTEQGDSAMYLCASSLLSGLGQETQYFGPGTRLLVL.

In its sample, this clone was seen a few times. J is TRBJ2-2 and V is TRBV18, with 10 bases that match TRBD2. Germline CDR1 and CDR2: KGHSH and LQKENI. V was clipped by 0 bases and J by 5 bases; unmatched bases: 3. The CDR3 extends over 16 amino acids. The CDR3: CASSPPETSGTGELFF. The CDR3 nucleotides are TGTGCCAGCTCACCACCCGAGACTAGCGGGACCGGGGAGCTGTTTTTT.

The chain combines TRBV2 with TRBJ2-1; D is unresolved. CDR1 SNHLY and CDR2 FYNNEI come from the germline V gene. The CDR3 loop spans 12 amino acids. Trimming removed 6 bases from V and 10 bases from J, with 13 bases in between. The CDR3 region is CASRNPSEEQFF. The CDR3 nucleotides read TGTGCCAGCAGAAATCCAAGCGAAGAGCAGTTCTTC.

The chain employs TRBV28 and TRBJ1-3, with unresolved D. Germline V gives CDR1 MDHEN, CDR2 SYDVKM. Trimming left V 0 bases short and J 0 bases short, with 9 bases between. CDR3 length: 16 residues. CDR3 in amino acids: CASSLWAGSSGNTIYF. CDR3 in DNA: TGTGCCAGCAGTTTATGGGCAGGCAGCTCTGGAAACACCATATATTTT.

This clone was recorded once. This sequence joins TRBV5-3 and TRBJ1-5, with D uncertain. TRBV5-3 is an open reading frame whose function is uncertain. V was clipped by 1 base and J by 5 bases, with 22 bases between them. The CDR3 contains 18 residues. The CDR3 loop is CARSLLQVIDISHQPQHF. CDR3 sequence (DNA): TGTGCCAGAAGCTTGTTGCAGGTCATAGACATATCCCATCAGCCCCAGCATTTT.

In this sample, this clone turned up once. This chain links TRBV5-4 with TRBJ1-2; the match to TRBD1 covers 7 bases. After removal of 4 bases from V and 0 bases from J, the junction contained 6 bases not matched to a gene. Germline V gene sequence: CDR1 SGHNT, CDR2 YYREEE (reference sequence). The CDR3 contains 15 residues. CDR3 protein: CASSPRQGANYGYTF. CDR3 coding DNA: TGTGCCAGCAGCCCGAGACAGGGTGCTAACTATGGCTACACCTTC.

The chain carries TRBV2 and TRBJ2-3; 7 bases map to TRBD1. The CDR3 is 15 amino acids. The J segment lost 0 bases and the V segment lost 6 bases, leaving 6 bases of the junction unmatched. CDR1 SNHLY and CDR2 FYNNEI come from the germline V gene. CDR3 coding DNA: TGTGCCAGCAGGAGGACAGGTACAAGCACAGATACGCAGTATTTT. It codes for CASRRTGTSTDTQYF.

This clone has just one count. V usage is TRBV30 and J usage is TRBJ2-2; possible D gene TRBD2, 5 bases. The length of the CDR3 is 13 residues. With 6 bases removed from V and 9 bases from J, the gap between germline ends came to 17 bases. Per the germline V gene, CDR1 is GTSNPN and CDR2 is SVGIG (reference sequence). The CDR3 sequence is CACSRGSRRELFF. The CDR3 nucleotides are TGTGCCTGTTCCCGAGGGTCTCGAAGGGAGCTGTTTTTT. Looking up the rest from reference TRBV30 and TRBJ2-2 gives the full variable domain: SQTIHQWPATLVQPVGSPLSLECTVEGTSNPNLYWYRQAAGRGLQLLFYSVGIGQISSEVPQNLSASRPQDRQFILSSKKLLLSDSGFYLCACSRGSRRELFFGEGSRLTVL.

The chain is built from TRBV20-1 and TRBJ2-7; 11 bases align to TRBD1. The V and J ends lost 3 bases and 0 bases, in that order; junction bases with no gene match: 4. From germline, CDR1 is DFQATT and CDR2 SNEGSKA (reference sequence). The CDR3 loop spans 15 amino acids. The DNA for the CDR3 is TGCAGTGCTAGTTCCGGGACAGGGGGCTCCTACGAGCAGTACTTC. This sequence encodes CSASSGTGGSYEQYF.

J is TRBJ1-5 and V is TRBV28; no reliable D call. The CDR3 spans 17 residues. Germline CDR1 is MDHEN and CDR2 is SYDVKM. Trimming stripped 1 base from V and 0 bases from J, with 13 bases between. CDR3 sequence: CASSLLVRARSNQPQHF. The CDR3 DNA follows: TGTGCCAGCAGTTTATTAGTGAGGGCGCGTAGCAATCAGCCCCAGCATTTT.

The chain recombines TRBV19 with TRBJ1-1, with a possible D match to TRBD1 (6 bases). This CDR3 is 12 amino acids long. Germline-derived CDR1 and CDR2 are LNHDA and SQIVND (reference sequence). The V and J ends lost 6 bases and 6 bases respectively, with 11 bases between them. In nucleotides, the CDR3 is TGTGCCAGTAGCGCCAGACAGGCTGAAGCTTTCTTT. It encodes CASSARQAEAFF. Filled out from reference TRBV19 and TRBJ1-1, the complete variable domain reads DGGITQSPKYLFRKEGQNVTLSCEQNLNHDAMYWYRQDPGQGLRLIYYSQIVNDFQKGDIAEGYSVSREKKESFPLTVTSAQKNPTAFYLCASSARQAEAFFGQGTRLTVV.

This CDR3 reads CASSLSNGLFSGETQYF. The CDR3 DNA is TGCGCCAGCAGCTTGTCCAACGGGCTTTTCTCGGGGGAGACCCAGTACTTC. The chain recombines TRBV5-1 with TRBJ2-5; a possible D gene is TRBD2 (5 bases). Trimming stripped 1 base from V and 5 bases from J, with 21 bases between. In germline, CDR1 is SGHRS, CDR2 YFSETQ. CDR3 length equals 17 residues. Complete variable domain (other parts from reference TRBV5-1 and TRBJ2-5): KAGVTQTPRYLIKTRGQQVTLSCSPISGHRSVSWYQQTPGQGLQFLFEYFSETQRNKGNFPGRFSGRQFSNSRSEMNVSTLELGDSALYLCASSLSNGLFSGETQYFGPGTRLLVL.